The 20 T cell receptor beta chains in this list originate from one sample, sequenced in a study of beta chain features in type 1 diabetes. Study conclusions and caveats: TCRB CDR3s from Type 1 diabetes patients were moderately but significantly shorter in all four CD4+ subsets.

Isolated RNA was reverse transcribed in full, so expressed TCRB transcripts were sequenced. Some clones are missing from TCRdb's copy, which holds only in-frame ones; the method was immunoSEQ multiplex PCR. The sample has 160,000 or so clones; 8.5% to 10% are singletons. These TCRs' antigens remain unknown. The source material was central memory CD4+ T cells from blood. The receptors derive from a woman aged 25 to 39 with type 1 diabetes.

This clone appeared a few times. The chain recombines TRBV11-2 with TRBJ2-7; 9 nucleotides align to TRBD1. The CDR3 totals 14 residues. Germline-derived CDR1 and CDR2 are SGHAT and FQNNGV. After removal of 5 bases from V and 4 bases from J, the junction contained 6 bases not matched to a gene. CDR3 sequence: CASSRVQGAYEQYF. CDR3 bases: TGTGCCAGCAGCCGCGTACAGGGGGCATACGAGCAGTACTTC. The entire variable domain, with the rest obtained from reference TRBV11-2 and TRBJ2-7, is as follows: EAGVAQSPRYKIIEKRQSVAFWCNPISGHATLYWYQQILGQGPKLLIQFQNNGVVDDSQLPKDRFSAERLKGVDSTLKIQPAKLEDSAVYLCASSRVQGAYEQYFGPGTRLTVT.

This clone was recorded a few times. The chain has TRBV29-1 and TRBJ1-1, with 7 bases fitting TRBD1. Per the germline V gene, CDR1 is SQVTM and CDR2 is ANQGSEA. CDR3 length equals 15 residues. The ends lost 3 bases at V and 3 bases at J; junction bases unmatched: 10. DNA of the CDR3: TGCAGCGTTGATGGGGTCCAGGGGGGAGACACTGAAGCTTTCTTT. Translating it yields CSVDGVQGGDTEAFF.

The V and J genes are TRBV11-2 and TRBJ2-3; D perhaps matches TRBD2 (6 bases). Germline-derived CDR1 and CDR2 are SGHAT and FQNNGV. V was shortened by 1 base and J by 9 bases, with 14 bases between the two germline ends. The CDR3 sequence is 14 residues long. CDR3 nucleotides: TGTGCCAGCAGCTTAGGCGGGATAATCGGGACGCAGTATTTT. Translated, it gives CASSLGGIIGTQYF.

Comment on this clone: The sample contains more than one DNA sequence encoding this CDR3. The CDR3 spells CASSQVAVNYGYTF. In nucleotides, the CDR3 is TGTGCCAGCAGCCAAGTCGCAGTTAACTATGGCTACACCTTC. The chain employs TRBV14 and TRBJ1-2; D remains unclear. Germline V gene data show CDR1 as SGHDN and CDR2 as FVKESK. Trimming took off 1 base at V and 1 base at J, with 7 bases between the two ends. The CDR3 is 14 amino acids.

The chain couples TRBV4-2 to TRBJ2-2, with 11 positions matching TRBD2. The CDR3 length is 16 residues. V trimming: 6 bases; J trimming: 4 bases; junction bases outside the gene matches: 7. CDR1 and CDR2 from the germline V gene are LGHNA and YNFKEQ. This CDR3 is CASSRGTSGSTGELFF. In DNA, the CDR3 is TGTGCCAGCAGTCGGGGGACTAGCGGAAGCACCGGGGAGCTGTTTTTT.

This clone was recorded a few times. The chain joins TRBV13 to TRBJ2-7; D might be TRBD2 (6 bases). The length of the CDR3 is 12 residues. Germline loops: CDR1 PRHDT, CDR2 FYEKMQ (reference sequence). V lost 3 bases to trimming and J lost 6 bases, with 9 bases between them. CDR3 in DNA: TGTGCCAGCAGCTTCCGGACTACCGAGCAGTACTTC. Amino acids: CASSFRTTEQYF.

The chain combines TRBV29-1 with TRBJ2-3; D might be TRBD1 (5 bases). This CDR3 has 13 residues. Deletions cut 8 bases from V and 0 bases from J, with 12 bases between. Germline assignment: CDR1 SQVTM and CDR2 ANQGSEA. CDR3 DNA sequence: TGCAGCCCCTCCCAGGGTAGCACAGATACGCAGTATTTT. Residues: CSPSQGSTDTQYF.

The chain has TRBV4-2 and TRBJ1-2; TRBD1 agrees at 9 bases. V lost 1 base, J lost 3 bases, and 6 bases stayed unmatched. Germline lookup yields CDR1 LGHNA and CDR2 YNFKEQ. The CDR3 runs to 16 residues. The CDR3 reads CASSQAQGQGHYGYTF. The DNA for the CDR3 is TGTGCCAGCAGCCAAGCCCAGGGACAGGGCCACTATGGCTACACCTTC.

This chain joins TRBV7-9 and TRBJ1-2; TRBD1 matches at 7 bases. CDR3 length: 13 amino acids. Trimming at V came to 5 bases and at J to 7 bases, leaving 7 bases not matched to a gene. CDR1 and CDR2 (germline): SEHNR, FQNEAQ (reference sequence). The CDR3, as DNA: TGTGCCAGCAGCCCGACAGGGTGGAGTGGCTACACCTTC. Its translation is CASSPTGWSGYTF.

This clone was counted only a few times. This chain connects TRBV7-9 to TRBJ2-1; D not resolved. The CDR3 is 13 residues long. The V end was cut by 0 bases, the J end by 9 bases, with 9 bases between. Per the germline V gene, CDR1 is SEHNR and CDR2 is FQNEAQ (reference sequence). The CDR3 DNA reads TGTGCCAGCAGCTTAGCGACATTCGGTGAGCAGTTCTTC. It is translated as CASSLATFGEQFF.

This clone was seen a few times. The gene calls are TRBV2 and TRBJ2-1; 8 positions agree with TRBD2. Germline V gene sequence: CDR1 SNHLY, CDR2 FYNNEI. This CDR3 spans 15 amino acids. J lost 0 bases, V lost 6 bases, and 4 bases had no gene match. CDR3 amino acids: CASSRLANSYNEQFF. In DNA form, the CDR3 reads TGTGCCAGCAGCAGACTAGCGAACTCCTACAATGAGCAGTTCTTC.

The chain links TRBV10-3 to TRBJ2-7; perhaps TRBD1 as D (6 bases). Germline V CDR1 and CDR2: ENHRY, SYGVKD. The CDR3 totals 15 residues. The V and J ends lost 6 bases and 4 bases respectively, with 19 bases between them. CDR3 amino acids: CAISPGDRYGYEQYF. CDR3 in DNA: TGTGCCATCAGCCCCGGCGACAGGTATGGGTACGAGCAGTACTTC.

The genes are TRBV7-9 and TRBJ1-1, with D tentatively TRBD1 (6 bases). CDR3 length: 14 amino acids. Trimming took 3 bases from V and 5 from J, leaving 13 bases between them. Germline V gene data show CDR1 as SEHNR and CDR2 as FQNEAQ (reference sequence). The CDR3 region is CASSFARGRTEAFF. CDR3 DNA sequence: TGTGCCAGCAGCTTTGCCAGGGGAAGAACTGAAGCTTTCTTT.

The chain joins TRBV2 to TRBJ2-6, with D perhaps matching TRBD2 (5 bases). This CDR3 is built from 15 residues. Germline CDR1 SNHLY, CDR2 FYNNEI. The V and J ends lost 6 bases and 1 base respectively, with 10 bases between them. This chain's CDR3 is CASRRAPSGANVLTF. CDR3 nucleotide sequence: TGTGCCAGCAGGAGGGCCCCGTCTGGGGCCAACGTCCTGACTTTC. Using reference TRBV2 and TRBJ2-6 for the parts outside the CDR3, the full variable domain is EPEVTQTPSHQVTQMGQEVILRCVPISNHLYFYWYRQILGQKVEFLVSFYNNEISEKSEIFDDQFSVERPDGSNFTLKIRSTKLEDSAMYFCASRRAPSGANVLTFGAGSRLTVL.

The sample holds one count of this clone. V is TRBV7-9 and J is TRBJ2-3; D unclear. With 2 bases removed from V and 6 bases from J, the gap between germline ends came to 6 bases. Germline V gene sequence: CDR1 SEHNR, CDR2 FQNEAQ (reference sequence). The CDR3 totals 12 residues. CDR3 residues: CASSLLADTQYF. CDR3 in DNA: TGTGCCAGCAGCTTATTGGCCGATACGCAGTATTTT.

The chain combines TRBV10-3 with TRBJ2-5; TRBD1 might be the D (6 bases). Germline V gene sequence: CDR1 ENHRY, CDR2 SYGVKD. With 2 bases removed from V and 2 bases from J, the gap between germline ends came to 9 bases. The CDR3 spans 14 residues. The CDR3 DNA reads as TGTGCCATCAGTGAGACAGGGCGACAAGAGACCCAGTACTTC. Amino acids: CAISETGRQETQYF.

This clone has more than one count but fewer than ten. V is TRBV11-3 and J is TRBJ2-7; D remains ambiguous. Germline CDR1 and CDR2: SGHNT and YENEEA. CDR3 length: 13 amino acids. The V end lost 1 base, the J end lost 4 bases, and 8 bases lay between the germline ends. CDR3 bases: TGTGCCAGCAGCTTAGGACACAGATACGAGCAGTACTTC. Protein product: CASSLGHRYEQYF.

This clone has just a few counts. The gene calls are TRBV11-3 and TRBJ2-1, with D maybe TRBD2 (5 bases). Germline CDR1 reads SGHNT; CDR2 reads YENEEA. V lost 4 bases and J 4 bases, leaving 14 bases between the germline ends. The CDR3 extends over 15 amino acids. Here the CDR3 reads CASSSPDFHYNEQFF. The CDR3 bases are TGTGCCAGCAGCTCCCCGGACTTCCATTACAATGAGCAGTTCTTC. Using reference TRBV11-3 and TRBJ2-1 for the parts outside the CDR3, the full variable domain is EAGVVQSPRYKIIEKKQPVAFWCNPISGHNTLYWYLQNLGQGPELLIRYENEEAVDDSQLPKDRFSAERLKGVDSTLKIQPAELGDSAVYLCASSSPDFHYNEQFFGPGTRLTVL.

The chain uses TRBV7-9 and TRBJ2-2; 9 nucleotides agree with TRBD2. Germline V gene sequence: CDR1 SEHNR, CDR2 FQNEAQ (reference sequence). The CDR3 covers 14 residues. The V and J ends lost 6 bases and 7 bases, in that order; junction bases with no gene match: 6. Here the CDR3 DNA reads TGTGCCAGCAGTGGTAGCGGGAGCGGCGGGGAGCTGTTTTTT. This codes for CASSGSGSGGELFF.

This clone was picked up a small number of times. J is TRBJ2-3 and V is TRBV27, with 9 bases identical to TRBD1. V was clipped by 5 bases and J by 5 bases; unmatched bases: 8. The length of the CDR3 is 15 residues. In germline, CDR1 is MNHEY, CDR2 SMNVEV (reference sequence). The CDR3 region is CASSRGQGFGDTQYF. CDR3 nucleotides: TGTGCCAGCAGTAGAGGACAGGGGTTTGGAGATACGCAGTATTTT.